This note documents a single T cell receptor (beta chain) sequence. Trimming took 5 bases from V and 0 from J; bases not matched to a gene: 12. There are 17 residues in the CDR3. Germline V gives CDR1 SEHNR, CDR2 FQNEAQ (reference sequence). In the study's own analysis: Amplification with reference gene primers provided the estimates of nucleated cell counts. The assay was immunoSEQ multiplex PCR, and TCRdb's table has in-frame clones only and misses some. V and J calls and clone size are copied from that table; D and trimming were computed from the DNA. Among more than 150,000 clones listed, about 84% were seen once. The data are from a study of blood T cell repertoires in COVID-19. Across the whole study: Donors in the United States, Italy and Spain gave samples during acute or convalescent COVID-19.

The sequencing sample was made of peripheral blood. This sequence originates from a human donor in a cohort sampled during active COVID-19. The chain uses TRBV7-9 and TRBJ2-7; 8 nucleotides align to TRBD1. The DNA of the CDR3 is TGTGCCAGCAGCCCAGGACAGGGCCTAAGTCGCTCCTACGAGCAGTACTTC. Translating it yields CASSPGQGLSRSYEQYF.